Given below is one T cell receptor beta chain in context. Its target is unknown. Next came a second PCR, run for roughly 7 to 12 cycles, which used a sample-barcoded 5' primer along with a J-beta primer mix. Template switching added a 12-random-nucleotide identifier to every cDNA molecule. Each sample yielded at least 3 million CDR3-containing paired-end reads. A single record per CDR3 protein comes from TCRdb applying MiXCR to the 5' RACE reads. This table has approximately 800,000 distinct CDR3 sequences, 35% to 50% appearing once. Per germline, CDR1 SGHRS and CDR2 YFSETQ. This CDR3 has 14 residues. Trimming took off 2 bases at V and 4 bases at J, with 7 bases between the two ends. This sample is drawn from a study of blood T cells in healthy people across ages. The study's findings and limits: The unknown donor CMV status may have confounded expanded clonotype changes. In these data, TCR beta diversity tracked strongly with naive T cell percentage.

Sequenced material: blood. The sequence was obtained from a man at least 80 years old in good health. The chain uses TRBV5-1 and TRBJ2-6; D tentatively fits TRBD1 or TRBD2 (5 bases each). The CDR3 nucleotides read TGCGCCAGCAGCTTAGGGGACGGGGCCAACGTCCTGACTTTC. Translated, it gives CASSLGDGANVLTF.